Detailed here is one T cell receptor (beta chain). These data belong to a study of blood T cell repertoires in COVID-19. Overall study context: From T cells, B-cell-depleted T cells, or PBMCs came the material, which was cDNA or gDNA.

Original analysis: Amplification of reference gene primers was used by the study to estimate nucleated cell counts. The method was immunoSEQ multiplex PCR; TCRdb's version includes in-frame clones alone and lacks a portion of them. D and trimming come from the DNA, and the V and J calls and clone size come from that table. The sample holds about 200,000 clones, approximately 78% seen once. Germline V gene sequence: CDR1 SGHRS, CDR2 YFSETQ. The CDR3 consists of 15 residues. The junction had 6 bases not matched to a gene; V was cut back by 4 bases and J by 2 bases. The gene calls are TRBV5-1 and TRBJ2-3; TRBD1 matches 8 bases. The source material was peripheral blood. The TCR sequence derives from a woman aged 80 or older with active or convalescent COVID-19. The CDR3 DNA reads as TGCGCCAGCAGCCGCAGACAGGGGACCACAGATACGCAGTATTTT. It yields the protein CASSRRQGTTDTQYF. The full variable domain, in which reference TRBV5-1 and TRBJ2-3 provide the parts outside the CDR3, is KAGVTQTPRYLIKTRGQQVTLSCSPISGHRSVSWYQQTPGQGLQFLFEYFSETQRNKGNFPGRFSGRQFSNSRSEMNVSTLELGDSALYLCASSRRQGTTDTQYFGPGTRLTVL.